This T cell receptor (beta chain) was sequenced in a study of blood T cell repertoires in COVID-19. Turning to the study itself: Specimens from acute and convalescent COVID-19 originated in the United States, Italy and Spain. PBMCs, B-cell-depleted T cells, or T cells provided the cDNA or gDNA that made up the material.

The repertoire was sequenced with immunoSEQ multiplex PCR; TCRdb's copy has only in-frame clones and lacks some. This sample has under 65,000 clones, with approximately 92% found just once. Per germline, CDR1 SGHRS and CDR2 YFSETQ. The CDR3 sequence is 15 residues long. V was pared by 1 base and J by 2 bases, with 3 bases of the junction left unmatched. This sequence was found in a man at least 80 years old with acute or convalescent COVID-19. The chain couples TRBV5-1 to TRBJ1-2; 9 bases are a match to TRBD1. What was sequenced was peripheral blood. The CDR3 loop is CASSLYGQGNYGYTF. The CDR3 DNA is TGCGCCAGCAGCTTGTATGGACAGGGGAACTATGGCTACACCTTC. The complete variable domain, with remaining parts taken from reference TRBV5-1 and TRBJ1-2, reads KAGVTQTPRYLIKTRGQQVTLSCSPISGHRSVSWYQQTPGQGLQFLFEYFSETQRNKGNFPGRFSGRQFSNSRSEMNVSTLELGDSALYLCASSLYGQGNYGYTFGSGTRLTVV.